The sequence of this T cell receptor beta chain was determined in a study of OX40 agonist ivuxolimab in advanced cancers. If patients had autoimmune disease history or systemic immunosuppression, they were excluded. J lost 4 bases, V lost 0 bases, and 4 bases had no gene match. CDR3 length: 16 residues. Germline V lookup: CDR1 SGHRS, CDR2 YFSETQ. Assay used: immunoSEQ multiplex PCR; TCRdb lists only in-frame clones, some missing. The sample lists about 56,000 clones, approximately 82% occurring once. Sequences were derived from CD4+ or CD8+ T cells sorted from blood, sampled in a trial of the OX40 agonist ivuxolimab. The TCR comes from an adult with an advanced solid tumor such as melanoma, head and neck, liver or kidney cancer. The chain couples TRBV5-1 to TRBJ2-2; 9 bases line up with TRBD1. Here the CDR3 DNA reads TGCGCCAGCAGCTTGGCCACGGACAGGGGCACCGGGGAGCTGTTTTTT. Its translation is CASSLATDRGTGELFF.